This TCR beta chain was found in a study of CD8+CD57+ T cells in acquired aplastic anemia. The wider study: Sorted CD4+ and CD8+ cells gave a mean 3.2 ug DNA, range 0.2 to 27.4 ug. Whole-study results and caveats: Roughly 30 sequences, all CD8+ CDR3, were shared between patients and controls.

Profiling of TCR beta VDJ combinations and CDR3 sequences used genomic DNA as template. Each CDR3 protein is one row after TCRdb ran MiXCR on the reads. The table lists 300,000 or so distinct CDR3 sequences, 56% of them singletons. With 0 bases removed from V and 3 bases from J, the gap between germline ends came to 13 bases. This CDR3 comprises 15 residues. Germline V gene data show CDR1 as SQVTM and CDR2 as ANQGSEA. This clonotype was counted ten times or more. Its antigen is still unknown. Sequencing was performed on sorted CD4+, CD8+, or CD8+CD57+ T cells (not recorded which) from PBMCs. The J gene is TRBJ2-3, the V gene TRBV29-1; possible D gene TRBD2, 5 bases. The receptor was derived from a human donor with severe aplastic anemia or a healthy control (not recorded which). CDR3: CSVEDRTRSTDTQYF. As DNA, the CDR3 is TGCAGCGTTGAAGATCGAACTAGGTCGACAGATACGCAGTATTTT.